The clone carrying this T cell receptor (beta chain) was found a few times. The antigen remains unidentified. The data stem from a study of cytomegalovirus exposure and HLA in healthy donors. Study results and caveats: In a later analysis, V- and J-gene trimming of beta chains associated with a DCLRE1C missense variant, replicated independently. Later analysis revealed greater clonal expansion in HLA-associated TCR beta chains than in equally common others. Data from an earlier analysis indicated that most TCR beta V segments were productive either about 90% or about 30% of the time.

The PCR used 60 Vbeta and 13 Jbeta primers. Repertoires were generated with immunoSEQ multiplex PCR, while TCRdb's copy carries only in-frame clones and drops some. The sample holds about 110,000 clones, about 70% seen once. The TCR was taken from a woman aged 25 to 39 in good health and CMV-seronegative. Input material: PBMCs.

In nucleotides, the CDR3 is TGCGCCAGCAGCCAGGGACTCTCTTATAGCAATCAGCCCCAGCATTTT. This gives the protein CASSQGLSYSNQPQHF. The rearrangement links TRBV4-3 to TRBJ1-5, with D possibly matching TRBD1 (5 bases). CDR1 and CDR2 (germline): LGHNA, YSLEER. The CDR3 sequence is 16 residues long. The V end was cut by 3 bases, the J end by 0 bases, with 12 bases between.